Presented here are 8 T cell receptor beta chains from one specimen sequenced in a study of a mutant IDH1 vaccine in newly diagnosed glioma. Here immunoSEQ multiplex PCR was the method, and the copy in TCRdb shows in-frame clones only, minus some. The sample includes roughly 21,000 clones, roughly 83% of them seen just once. These TCRs are of unknown antigen specificity. Time point indicated: week 47, end of study. Vaccination comprised doses that each held 300 ug of mutant IDH1 20-mer peptide, plus topical imiquimod. Here the sequenced sample was PBMCs, taken from a glioma patient whose treatment included an IDH1 peptide vaccine. All receptors derive from a man aged 35-49 years with glioma.

In its sample, this clone was seen a few times. CDR3: CASSFRGGNNEQFF. CDR3 nucleotides: TGTGCCAGCAGCTTCCGGGGGGGGAACAATGAGCAGTTCTTC. The gene calls are TRBV7-9 and TRBJ2-1; 8 bases align to TRBD2. Germline V CDR1 and CDR2: SEHNR, FQNEAQ (reference sequence). The CDR3 loop spans 14 amino acids. The V gene end was trimmed by 3 bases and the J gene end by 5 bases; junction bases not matched to a gene: 3.

As DNA, the CDR3 is TGTGCCAGCTCACCAGGCAGGGAGGTGAATGAGCAGTTCTTC. Its translation: CASSPGREVNEQFF. The genes are TRBV18 and TRBJ2-1; D perhaps matches TRBD2 (6 bases). Germline CDR1 and CDR2: KGHSH and LQKENI. The ends were cut back, 2 bases at V and 7 bases at J, with 12 bases in the middle. This CDR3 is 14 amino acids long.

The chain combines TRBV19 with TRBJ2-1, with TRBD1 matching over 11 bases. Germline assignment: CDR1 LNHDA and CDR2 SQIVND (reference sequence). This CDR3 spans 13 amino acids. Germline trimming cut 7 bases from V and 8 bases from J; bases unmatched to any gene: 4. In DNA, the CDR3 is TGTGCCAGTACTGGGGACAGGGGGGATGAGCAGTTCTTC. Translating gives CASTGDRGDEQFF.

The chain uses TRBV18 and TRBJ2-6; TRBD2 agrees at 8 bases. Germline CDR1 reads KGHSH; CDR2 reads LQKENI. The length of the CDR3 is 17 residues. V shed 5 bases and J 2 bases; nucleotides not matched to a gene: 8. The CDR3 here is CASSAARGGTGANVLTF. In DNA, the CDR3 is TGTGCCAGCTCAGCCGCCCGGGGGGGGACTGGGGCCAACGTCCTGACTTTC.

The J gene is TRBJ2-7, the V gene TRBV5-1; 7 bases are a match to TRBD1. CDR3 length equals 15 residues. After removal of 2 bases from V and 2 bases from J, the junction contained 7 bases not matched to a gene. Per the germline V gene, CDR1 is SGHRS and CDR2 is YFSETQ. As DNA, the CDR3 is TGCGCCAGCAGCTTAGGGGACAGTCGGGCCTACGAGCAGTACTTC. Encoded protein: CASSLGDSRAYEQYF.

The chain combines TRBV19 with TRBJ2-5, with TRBD2 as a possible D gene (5 bases). Germline V gene sequence: CDR1 LNHDA, CDR2 SQIVND (reference sequence). The V gene lost 6 bases and the J gene lost 5 bases, with 16 bases spanning the gap. This CDR3 is built from 14 residues. The CDR3 region is CASRDSGRRETQYF. The CDR3 DNA sequence: TGTGCCAGTAGGGACTCCGGTAGGCGGGAGACCCAGTACTTC.

V gene TRBV7-9 combines with J gene TRBJ2-5, with D possibly being TRBD1 (5 bases). Per the germline V gene, CDR1 is SEHNR and CDR2 is FQNEAQ (reference sequence). Trimming pared 5 bases from V and 6 bases from J, leaving 22 bases between. The CDR3 spans 16 residues. DNA for the CDR3: TGTGCCAGCAGCCTAGGAGTAGCCCACCAGGGCCAGACCCAGTACTTC. It codes for CASSLGVAHQGQTQYF.

Comments on this clone: The junction departs from the called germline gene at one end, perhaps through a read error. The chain has TRBV28 and TRBJ2-7, with 12 bases matching TRBD2. This CDR3 is 17 amino acids long. Germline assignment: CDR1 MDHEN and CDR2 SYDVKM. The CDR3 coding sequence is TGTGCCAGCAGTTTATCGTTGGGGGGAAGTATTCTAGCGGGAGGGTTCTTC. Translation gives CASSLSLGGSILAGGFF.